The rows below give T cell receptor beta chains drawn from one sample of a study of glioma-infiltrating T cells after dendritic cell vaccination. Profiling relied on immunoSEQ multiplex PCR, and the TCRdb table lists in-frame clones only, not all of them. The repertoire holds over 65,000 clones, with 85% as singletons. Here the sequenced sample was blood, taken after dendritic cell vaccination. All receptors come from a human donor with glioblastoma. Each CDR3 is given with its conserved first and last residue. A D gene is named only where the DNA matches it firmly. Only some rows state a clone size, as once, few, many or a class for expanded clones.

d_call	clone_size	v_call	j_call	cdr3_length	cdr3_aa	cdr3_nt
NA	NA	TRBV7-9	TRBJ2-7	15	CASSLAEGAFYEQYF	TGTGCCAGCAGCTTAGCCGAAGGGGCTTTCTACGAGCAGTACTTC
TRBD1	NA	TRBV7-9	TRBJ1-1	15	CASSLYVGGGTEAFF	TGTGCCAGCAGCTTATACGTAGGGGGCGGCACTGAAGCTTTCTTT
NA	NA	TRBV2	TRBJ2-7	13	CASTGTLKYEQYF	TGTGCCAGCACCGGGACATTGAAGTACGAGCAGTACTTC
TRBD2	NA	TRBV19	TRBJ2-2	18	CASSIGGLAGANTGELFF	TGTGCCAGTAGTATAGGGGGGCTAGCGGGAGCAAACACCGGGGAGCTGTTTTTT
NA	NA	TRBV7-6	TRBJ1-1	13	CASSWAQNTEAFF	TGTGCCAGCAGCTGGGCGCAGAACACTGAAGCTTTCTTT
TRBD1	NA	TRBV5-6	TRBJ2-1	15	CASSFGTGKYNEQFF	TGTGCCAGCAGCTTTGGGACAGGGAAGTACAATGAGCAGTTCTTC
NA	NA	TRBV28	TRBJ2-7	14	CASSVLGQGNEQYF	TGTGCCAGCAGCGTTCTCGGGCAGGGCAACGAGCAGTACTTC
TRBD1	once	TRBV12-5	TRBJ1-5	21	CASGLTGTGGLCFIRGQPQHF	TGTGCTAGTGGTTTAACCGGGACAGGGGGGCTATGCTTTATTAGGGGTCAGCCCCAGCATTTT
TRBD2	NA	TRBV13	TRBJ2-7	18	CASSSAKPGGGSSYEQYF	TGCGCCAGCAGCAGCGCGAAGCCTGGCGGGGGGTCCTCCTACGAGCAGTACTTC
TRBD2	NA	TRBV19	TRBJ2-3	17	CASSMKGSGGAGDTQYF	TGTGCCAGTAGTATGAAGGGGAGCGGGGGGGCTGGGGATACGCAGTATTTT
TRBD2	NA	TRBV9	TRBJ2-1	16	CASSVGAGVGYNEQFF	TGTGCCAGCAGCGTAGGGGCGGGAGTAGGTTACAATGAGCAGTTCTTC
TRBD1	NA	TRBV14	TRBJ1-2	17	CASSADRLSLSNYGYTF	TGTGCCAGCAGCGCGGACAGGCTAAGCCTTTCGAACTATGGCTACACCTTC
TRBD2	NA	TRBV9	TRBJ2-5	18	CASSVGLAGGPGQETQYF	TGTGCCAGCAGCGTTGGGCTAGCGGGAGGGCCGGGACAAGAGACCCAGTACTTC
TRBD1	NA	TRBV9	TRBJ1-1	19	CASSVGDRALDLKNTEAFF	TGTGCCAGCAGCGTGGGGGACAGGGCCTTAGACCTAAAGAACACTGAAGCTTTCTTT
TRBD1	NA	TRBV6-1	TRBJ2-2	14	CASRMGQYTGELFF	TGTGCCAGCAGGATGGGACAGTACACCGGGGAGCTGTTTTTT
NA	NA	TRBV5-1	TRBJ2-6	17	CASSWGRGSSGANVLTF	TGCGCCAGCAGCTGGGGGCGGGGGAGCTCTGGGGCCAACGTCCTGACTTTC
TRBD2	NA	TRBV13	TRBJ2-5	16	CASSPGGREGEETQYF	TGTGCCAGCAGCCCCGGGGGGCGGGAGGGCGAAGAGACCCAGTACTTC
TRBD1	NA	TRBV6-5	TRBJ1-2	14	CASTRDSSSYGYTF	TGTGCCAGCACCAGGGACAGTTCCTCTTATGGCTACACCTTC
TRBD2	NA	TRBV27	TRBJ2-3	18	CASSLSLAGALSTDTQYF	TGTGCCAGCAGTTTATCCCTAGCGGGAGCTCTGAGCACAGATACGCAGTATTTT
NA	few	TRBV19	TRBJ1-1	13	CATRGGRWTEAFF	TGTGCCACCCGGGGGGGGCGGTGGACTGAAGCTTTCTTT
NA	NA	TRBV9	TRBJ1-1	16	CASSVDPGLLGTEAFF	TGTGCCAGCAGCGTAGATCCAGGGCTGTTGGGCACTGAAGCTTTCTTT
NA	NA	TRBV5-1	TRBJ2-2	14	CASSLPSGTGELFF	TGCGCCAGCAGCTTGCCCTCAGGGACCGGGGAGCTGTTTTTT
TRBD1	NA	TRBV5-6	TRBJ2-1	16	CASSLGTGGFNNEQFF	TGTGCCAGCAGCTTAGGGACAGGGGGCTTTAACAATGAGCAGTTCTTC
NA	NA	TRBV5-8	TRBJ2-6	17	CASSFRRRSSGANVLTF	TGTGCCAGCAGCTTTCGACGGCGGAGCTCTGGGGCCAACGTCCTGACTTTC
TRBD1	NA	TRBV15	TRBJ1-2	16	CATSGSGQGANYGYTF	TGTGCCACCAGCGGCTCTGGACAGGGTGCTAACTATGGCTACACCTTC
TRBD1	NA	TRBV4-1	TRBJ2-7	19	CASSQDRGTGTGSSYEQYF	TGCGCCAGCAGCCAAGATAGGGGGACCGGGACAGGGTCTTCCTACGAGCAGTACTTC
NA	NA	TRBV5-1	TRBJ1-2	15	CASSLGGEGNYGYTF	TGCGCCAGCAGCCTGGGAGGGGAGGGGAACTATGGCTACACCTTC
TRBD1	NA	TRBV6-1	TRBJ1-2	20	CASSESLPRTGSRPNYGYTF	TGTGCCAGCAGTGAATCTTTGCCGCGGACAGGGTCCCGACCCAACTATGGCTACACCTTC
NA	once	TRBV11-2	TRBJ2-2	17	CASSQRGPGPNTGELFF	TGTGCCAGCAGCCAACGGGGTCCAGGCCCGAACACCGGGGAGCTGTTTTTT
TRBD1	once	TRBV10-3	TRBJ1-1	15	CAIRQQDRGGGEAFF	TGTGCCATCAGACAACAAGACAGGGGCGGGGGTGAAGCTTTCTTT
NA	NA	TRBV11-2	TRBJ1-1	15	CASSLAAGMNTEAFF	TGTGCCAGCAGCTTAGCCGCGGGCATGAACACTGAAGCTTTCTTT
TRBD1	NA	TRBV11-2	TRBJ2-2	16	CASSGQGALNTGELFF	TGTGCCAGCAGCGGACAGGGGGCGCTGAACACCGGGGAGCTGTTTTTT
NA	NA	TRBV27	TRBJ1-4	14	CASSLYGENEKLFF	TGTGCCAGCAGTTTATACGGGGAAAATGAAAAACTGTTTTTT
NA	NA	TRBV27	TRBJ1-2	11	CASWYRDGYTF	TGTGCCAGCTGGTATAGAGATGGCTACACCTTC
NA	NA	TRBV9	TRBJ2-1	13	CASSFSSYNEQFF	TGTGCCAGCAGCTTCAGCTCCTACAATGAGCAGTTCTTC
NA	NA	TRBV7-3	TRBJ1-1	15	CASSLTGGPNTEAFF	TGTGCCAGCAGCTTAACGGGGGGACCGAACACTGAAGCTTTCTTT
TRBD2	NA	TRBV5-8	TRBJ2-3	18	CASSLRLAGATSTDTQYF	TGTGCCAGCAGCCTAAGACTAGCGGGGGCTACTAGCACAGATACGCAGTATTTT
TRBD2	NA	TRBV5-1	TRBJ2-3	14	CASSPGLGSDTQYF	TGCGCCAGCAGCCCAGGACTAGGCTCAGATACGCAGTATTTT
NA	NA	TRBV29-1	TRBJ1-2	12	CTTAGGFYGYTF	TGCACCACTGCGGGCGGATTCTATGGCTACACCTTC
TRBD2	NA	TRBV15	TRBJ2-1	16	CATSRSTSGATGEQFF	TGTGCCACCAGCAGGTCAACTAGCGGCGCAACCGGGGAGCAGTTCTTC
TRBD2	NA	TRBV25-1	TRBJ2-2	17	CASSETPGLDQTGELFF	TGTGCCAGCAGTGAAACACCGGGACTAGATCAGACCGGGGAGCTGTTTTTT
TRBD1	NA	TRBV28	TRBJ1-5	15	CASLTYRGSNQPQHF	TGTGCCAGCTTAACATACAGGGGTAGCAATCAGCCCCAGCATTTT
TRBD1	NA	TRBV2	TRBJ1-5	13	CASGTGINQPQHF	TGTGCCAGCGGGACAGGGATCAATCAGCCCCAGCATTTT
NA	NA	TRBV9	TRBJ1-1	13	CASSGQMNTEAFF	TGTGCCAGCAGCGGACAGATGAACACTGAAGCTTTCTTT
NA	NA	TRBV6-5	TRBJ2-7	15	CASSYSFGGSYEQYF	TGTGCCAGCAGTTACTCTTTCGGGGGTTCCTACGAGCAGTACTTC
NA	NA	TRBV13	TRBJ1-5	15	CASSLGRGSNQPQHF	TGTGCCAGCAGCTTAGGCCGAGGCTCCAATCAGCCCCAGCATTTT
TRBD2	NA	TRBV6-6	TRBJ2-3	15	CASSSRTSGTDTQYF	TGTGCCAGCAGTTCTCGGACTAGCGGCACAGATACGCAGTATTTT
TRBD1	NA	TRBV6-5	TRBJ1-2	14	CASSYRTGEDGYTF	TGTGCCAGCAGTTACCGCACAGGGGAGGACGGCTACACCTTC
NA	NA	TRBV25-1	TRBJ1-3	16	CASSEVTGRTGNTIYF	TGTGCCAGCAGTGAGGTCACAGGTCGGACAGGAAACACCATATATTTT
TRBD1	NA	TRBV19	TRBJ2-2	15	CASIQPGTATGELFF	TGTGCCAGTATTCAACCCGGGACAGCCACCGGGGAGCTGTTTTTT
TRBD2	NA	TRBV6-6	TRBJ2-3	16	CASSYLGGGVTDTQYF	TGTGCCAGCAGTTACCTCGGGGGAGGGGTGACAGATACGCAGTATTTT
NA	NA	TRBV10-3	TRBJ1-5	13	CAISESRDQPQHF	TGTGCCATCAGTGAGTCGAGGGATCAGCCCCAGCATTTT
NA	NA	TRBV21-1	TRBJ2-2	14	CASRGGQLTGELFF	TGTGCCAGCAGGGGGGGACAGCTCACCGGGGAGCTGTTTTTT
NA	few	TRBV10-3	TRBJ1-2	12	CAIRDRDYGYTF	TGTGCCATCAGGGACAGAGACTATGGCTACACCTTC